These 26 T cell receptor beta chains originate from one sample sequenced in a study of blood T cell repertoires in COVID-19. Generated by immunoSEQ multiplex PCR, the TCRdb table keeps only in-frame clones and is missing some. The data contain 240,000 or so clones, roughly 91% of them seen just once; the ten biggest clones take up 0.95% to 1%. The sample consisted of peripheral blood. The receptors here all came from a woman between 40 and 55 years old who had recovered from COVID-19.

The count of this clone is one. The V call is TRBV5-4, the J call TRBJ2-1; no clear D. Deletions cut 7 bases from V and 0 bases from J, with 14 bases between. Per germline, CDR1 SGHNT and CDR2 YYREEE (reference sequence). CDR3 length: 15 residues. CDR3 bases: TGTGCCAGCCAAGTATCCGCGAGCTCCTACAATGAGCAGTTCTTC. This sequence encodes CASQVSASSYNEQFF.

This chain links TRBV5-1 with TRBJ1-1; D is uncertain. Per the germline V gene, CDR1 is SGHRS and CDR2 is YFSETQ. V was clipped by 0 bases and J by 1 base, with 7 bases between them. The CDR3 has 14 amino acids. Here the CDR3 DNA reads TGCGCCAGCAGCTTGGGGCCCGCGAACACTGAAGCTTTCTTT. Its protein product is CASSLGPANTEAFF.

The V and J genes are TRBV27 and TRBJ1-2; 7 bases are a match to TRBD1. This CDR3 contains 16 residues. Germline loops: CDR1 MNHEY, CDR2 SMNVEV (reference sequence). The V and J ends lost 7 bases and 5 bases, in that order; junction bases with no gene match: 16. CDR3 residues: CASTPGPGQLGYGYTF. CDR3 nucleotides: TGTGCCAGCACCCCCGGCCCGGGACAGTTGGGTTATGGCTACACCTTC.

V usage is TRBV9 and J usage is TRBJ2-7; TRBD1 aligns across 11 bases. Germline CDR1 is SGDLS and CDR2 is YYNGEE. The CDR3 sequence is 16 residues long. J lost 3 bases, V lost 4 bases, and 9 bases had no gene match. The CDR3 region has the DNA TGTGCCAGCAGCCCCCGGGGACAGGGGGGTCGCTACGAGCAGTACTTC. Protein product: CASSPRGQGGRYEQYF.

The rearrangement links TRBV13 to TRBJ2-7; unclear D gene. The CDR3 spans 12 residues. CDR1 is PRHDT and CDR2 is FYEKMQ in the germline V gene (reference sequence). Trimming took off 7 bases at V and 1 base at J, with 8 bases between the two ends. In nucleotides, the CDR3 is TGTGCCAGCACTGGCAGTTCCTACGAGCAGTACTTC. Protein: CASTGSSYEQYF.

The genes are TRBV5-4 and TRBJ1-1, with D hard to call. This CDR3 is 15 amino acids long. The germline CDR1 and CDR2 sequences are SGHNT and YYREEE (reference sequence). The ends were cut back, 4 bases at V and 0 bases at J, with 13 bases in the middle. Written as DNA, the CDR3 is TGTGCCAGCAGCGCGGCGGGCCGCATGAACACTGAAGCTTTCTTT. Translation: CASSAAGRMNTEAFF.

This chain's CDR3 is CSAAGGLNTEAFF. The CDR3 bases are TGCAGCGCCGCTGGGGGGTTGAACACTGAAGCTTTCTTT. The chain joins TRBV29-1 to TRBJ1-1; maybe TRBD1 (5 bases). The CDR3 runs to 13 residues. V lost 7 bases and J lost 0, with 12 bases in between. Germline CDR1 is SQVTM and CDR2 is ANQGSEA.

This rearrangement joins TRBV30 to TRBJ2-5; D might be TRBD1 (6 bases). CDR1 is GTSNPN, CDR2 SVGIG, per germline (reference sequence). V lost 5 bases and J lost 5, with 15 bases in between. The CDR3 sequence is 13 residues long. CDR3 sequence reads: CAWGGRAGETQYF. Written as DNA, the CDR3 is TGTGCCTGGGGGGGCCGGGCAGGGGAGACCCAGTACTTC.

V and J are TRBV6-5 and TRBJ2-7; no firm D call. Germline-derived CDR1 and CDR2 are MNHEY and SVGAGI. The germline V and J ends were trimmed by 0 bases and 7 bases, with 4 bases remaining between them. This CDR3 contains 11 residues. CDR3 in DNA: TGTGCCAGCAGTTACTCCGGGGAGCAGTACTTC. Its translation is CASSYSGEQYF.

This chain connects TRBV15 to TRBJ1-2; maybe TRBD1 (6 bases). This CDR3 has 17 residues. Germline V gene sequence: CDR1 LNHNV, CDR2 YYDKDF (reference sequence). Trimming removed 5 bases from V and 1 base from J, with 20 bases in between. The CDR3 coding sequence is TGTGCCACCAGCTCCAGGCAGGGGCAGGGCCATAACTATGGCTACACCTTC. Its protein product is CATSSRQGQGHNYGYTF.

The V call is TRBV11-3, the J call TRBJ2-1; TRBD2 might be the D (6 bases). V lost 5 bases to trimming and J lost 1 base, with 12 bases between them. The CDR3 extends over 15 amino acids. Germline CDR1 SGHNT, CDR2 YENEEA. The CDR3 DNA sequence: TGTGCCAGCAGCCCCGGGAGAGGTTCCTACAATGAGCAGTTCTTC. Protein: CASSPGRGSYNEQFF.

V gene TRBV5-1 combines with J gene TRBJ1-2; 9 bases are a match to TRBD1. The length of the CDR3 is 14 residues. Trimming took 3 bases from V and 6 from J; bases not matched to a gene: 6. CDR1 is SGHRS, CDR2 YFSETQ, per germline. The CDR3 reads CASSSGQGTHGYTF. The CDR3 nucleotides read TGCGCCAGCAGCTCAGGACAGGGGACGCATGGCTACACCTTC.

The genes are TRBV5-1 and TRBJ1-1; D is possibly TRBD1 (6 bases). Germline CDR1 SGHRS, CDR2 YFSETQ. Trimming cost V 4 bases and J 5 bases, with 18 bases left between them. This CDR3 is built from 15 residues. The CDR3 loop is CASSPGGAQRTEAFF. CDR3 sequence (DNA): TGCGCCAGCAGCCCGGGGGGGGCCCAGAGAACTGAAGCTTTCTTT.

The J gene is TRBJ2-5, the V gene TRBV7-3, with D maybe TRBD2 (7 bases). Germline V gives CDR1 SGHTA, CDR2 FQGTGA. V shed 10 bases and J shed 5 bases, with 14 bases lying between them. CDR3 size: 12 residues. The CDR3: CAIPRGGETQYF. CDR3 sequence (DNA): TGTGCCATCCCAAGGGGGGGTGAGACCCAGTACTTC.

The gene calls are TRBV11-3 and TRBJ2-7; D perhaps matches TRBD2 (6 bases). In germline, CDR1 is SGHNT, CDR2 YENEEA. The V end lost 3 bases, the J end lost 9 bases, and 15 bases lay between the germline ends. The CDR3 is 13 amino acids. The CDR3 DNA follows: TGTGCCAGCAGCTTGGGGGGACTGGCGAGGCAGTACGTC. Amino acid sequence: CASSLGGLARQYV.

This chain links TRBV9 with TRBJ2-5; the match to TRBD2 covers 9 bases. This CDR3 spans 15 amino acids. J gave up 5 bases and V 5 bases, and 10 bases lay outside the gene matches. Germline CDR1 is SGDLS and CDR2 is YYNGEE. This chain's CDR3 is CASSGSGSRGETQYF. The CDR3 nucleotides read TGTGCCAGCAGTGGTAGCGGGAGCCGGGGGGAGACCCAGTACTTC.

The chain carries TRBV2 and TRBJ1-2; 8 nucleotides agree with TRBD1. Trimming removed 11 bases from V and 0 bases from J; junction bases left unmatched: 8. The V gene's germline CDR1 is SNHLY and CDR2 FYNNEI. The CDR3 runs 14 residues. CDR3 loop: CAPGAGGPNYGYTF. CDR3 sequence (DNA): TGTGCCCCCGGGGCAGGGGGCCCTAACTATGGCTACACCTTC. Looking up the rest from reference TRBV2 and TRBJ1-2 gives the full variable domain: EPEVTQTPSHQVTQMGQEVILRCVPISNHLYFYWYRQILGQKVEFLVSFYNNEISEKSEIFDDQFSVERPDGSNFTLKIRSTKLEDSAMYFCAPGAGGPNYGYTFGSGTRLTVV.

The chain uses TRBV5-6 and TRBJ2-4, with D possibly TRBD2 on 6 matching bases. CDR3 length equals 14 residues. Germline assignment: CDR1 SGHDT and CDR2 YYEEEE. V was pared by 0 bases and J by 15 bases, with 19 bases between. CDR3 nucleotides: TGTGCCAGCAGCTTGGCCGGGAGTACACCTGCCTGGTACTTC. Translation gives CASSLAGSTPAWYF.

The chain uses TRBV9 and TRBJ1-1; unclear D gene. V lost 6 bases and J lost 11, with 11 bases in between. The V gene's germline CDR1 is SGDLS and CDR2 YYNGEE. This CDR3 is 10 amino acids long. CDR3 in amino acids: CASKGGWAFF. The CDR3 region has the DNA TGTGCCAGCAAAGGAGGATGGGCTTTCTTT.

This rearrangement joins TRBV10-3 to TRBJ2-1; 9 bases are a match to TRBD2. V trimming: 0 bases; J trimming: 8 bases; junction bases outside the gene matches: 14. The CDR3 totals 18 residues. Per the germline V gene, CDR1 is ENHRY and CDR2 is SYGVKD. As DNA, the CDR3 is TGTGCCATCAGTGAGTCGATTGTGCGGGAGGGCCCGACGGATGAGCAGTTCTTC. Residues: CAISESIVREGPTDEQFF.

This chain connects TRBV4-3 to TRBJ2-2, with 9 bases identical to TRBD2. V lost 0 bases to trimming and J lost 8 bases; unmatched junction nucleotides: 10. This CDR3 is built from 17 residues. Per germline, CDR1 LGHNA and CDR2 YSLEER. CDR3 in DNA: TGCGCCAGCAGCCAAGAAGTTGGGGCTAGCGGGATAGGGGAGCTGTTTTTT. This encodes CASSQEVGASGIGELFF.

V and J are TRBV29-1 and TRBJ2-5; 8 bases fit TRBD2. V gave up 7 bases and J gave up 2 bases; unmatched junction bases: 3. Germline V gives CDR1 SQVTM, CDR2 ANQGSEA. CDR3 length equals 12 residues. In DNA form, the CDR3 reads TGCAGCGGACGGGGGGGACAAGAGACCCAGTACTTC. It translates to CSGRGGQETQYF.

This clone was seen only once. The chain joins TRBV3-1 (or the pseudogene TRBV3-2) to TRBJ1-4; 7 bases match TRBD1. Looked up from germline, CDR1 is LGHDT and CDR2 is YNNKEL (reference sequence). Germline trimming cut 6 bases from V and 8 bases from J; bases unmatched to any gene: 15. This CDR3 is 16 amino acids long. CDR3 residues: CASRRIDRALYEKLFF. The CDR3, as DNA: TGTGCCAGCAGGCGTATCGACAGGGCTCTTTACGAAAAACTGTTTTTT.

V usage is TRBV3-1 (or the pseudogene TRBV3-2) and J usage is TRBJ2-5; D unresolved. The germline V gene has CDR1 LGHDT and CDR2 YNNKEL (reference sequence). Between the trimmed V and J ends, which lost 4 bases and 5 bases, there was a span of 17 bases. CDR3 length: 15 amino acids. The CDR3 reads CASSPRGLTEETQYF. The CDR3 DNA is TGTGCCAGCAGCCCCCGTGGTCTGACTGAGGAGACCCAGTACTTC.

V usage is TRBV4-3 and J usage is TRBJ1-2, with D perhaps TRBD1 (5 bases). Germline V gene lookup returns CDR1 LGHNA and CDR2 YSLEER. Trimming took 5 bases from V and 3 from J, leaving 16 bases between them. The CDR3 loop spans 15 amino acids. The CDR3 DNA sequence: TGCGCCAGCAGCAAAGGGGTGGCAGGTCACTATGGCTACACCTTC. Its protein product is CASSKGVAGHYGYTF.

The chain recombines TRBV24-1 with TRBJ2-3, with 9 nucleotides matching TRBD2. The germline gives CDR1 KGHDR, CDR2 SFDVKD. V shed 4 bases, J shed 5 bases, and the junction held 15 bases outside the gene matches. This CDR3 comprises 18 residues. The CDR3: CATSDPTPLAGSIDTQYF. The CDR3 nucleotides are TGTGCCACCAGTGACCCAACCCCGCTAGCGGGAAGTATAGATACGCAGTATTTT.